This T cell receptor beta chain derives from a study of technical replicates of blood from several donors. The count of this clone is one. Germline CDR1 is ENHRY and CDR2 is SYGVKD. The CDR3 is made up of 14 amino acids. Unmatched junction bases numbered 4, after V lost 2 bases and J lost 6 bases. Data came from immunoSEQ multiplex PCR; TCRdb stores just in-frame clones and leaves some out. Of about 75,000 clones listed, nearly 98% were seen once; the top ten hold around 0.3%. The TCR originated in a human donor in good health. This sequence joins TRBV10-3 and TRBJ2-7, with 10 bases fitting TRBD2. The specimen was T cells isolated from PBMCs. CDR3 bases: TGTGCCATCAGTGAGCTAGCGGGAGTACCCGAGCAGTACTTC. It translates to CAISELAGVPEQYF.